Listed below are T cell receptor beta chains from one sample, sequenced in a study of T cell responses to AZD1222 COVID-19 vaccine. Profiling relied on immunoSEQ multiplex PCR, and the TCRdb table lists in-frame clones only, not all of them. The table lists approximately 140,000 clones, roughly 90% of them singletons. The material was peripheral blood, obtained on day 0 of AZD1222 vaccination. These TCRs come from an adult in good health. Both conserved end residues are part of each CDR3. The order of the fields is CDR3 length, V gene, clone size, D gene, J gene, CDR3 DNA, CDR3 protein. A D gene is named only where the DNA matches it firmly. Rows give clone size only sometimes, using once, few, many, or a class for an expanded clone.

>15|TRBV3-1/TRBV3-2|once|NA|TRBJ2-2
TGTGCCAGCAGCCGCCGGTCCAGGGACACCGGGGAGCTGTTTTTT
CASSRRSRDTGELFF
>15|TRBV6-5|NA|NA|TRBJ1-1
TGTGCCAGCAGTTACGAAGGGGCGGCGGACACTGAAGCTTTCTTT
CASSYEGAADTEAFF
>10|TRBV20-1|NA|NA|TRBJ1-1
TGCAGAGATACGGACGCAAGAGCTTTCTTT
CRDTDARAFF
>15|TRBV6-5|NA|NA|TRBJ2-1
TGTGCCAGCAGGCGGCAGGACCGCCATGACCTACATGCGTTCTTC
CASRRQDRHDLHAFF
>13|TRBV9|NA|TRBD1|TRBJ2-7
TGTGCCAGCAGCCTGACAGGGGGAGAACAGCAGTACTTC
CASSLTGGEQQYF
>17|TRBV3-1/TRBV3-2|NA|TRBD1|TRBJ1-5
TGTGCCAGCAGCCAGATGGGGACAGGGGGATACAATCAGCCCCAGCATTTT
CASSQMGTGGYNQPQHF
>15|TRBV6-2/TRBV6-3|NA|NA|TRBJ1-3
TGTGCCAGCAGTTCGCTACCGGGCTTCGGGAACACCATATATTTT
CASSSLPGFGNTIYF
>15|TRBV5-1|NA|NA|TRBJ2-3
TGCGCCAGCAGCTTGGGGCAGTCTAGCACAGATACGCAGTATTTT
CASSLGQSSTDTQYF
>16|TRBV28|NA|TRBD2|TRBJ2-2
TGTGCCAGCAGCCCAGGTGGCGGGAGGAACACCGGGGAGCTGTTTTTT
CASSPGGGRNTGELFF
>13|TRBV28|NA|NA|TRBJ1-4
TGTGCCAGCAGGGCGGGGGGCCGTGAAAAACTGTTTTTT
CASRAGGREKLFF
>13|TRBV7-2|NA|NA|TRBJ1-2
TGTGCCAGCAGCCGGACAGTAAACTATGGCTACACCTTC
CASSRTVNYGYTF
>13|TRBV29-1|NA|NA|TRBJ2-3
TGCAGCGGGCTAGGTGGAGGGACAGATACGCAGTATTTT
CSGLGGGTDTQYF
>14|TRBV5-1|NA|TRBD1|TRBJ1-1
TGCGCCAGCAGCTCACAGGGGGCCAACACTGAAGCTTTCTTT
CASSSQGANTEAFF
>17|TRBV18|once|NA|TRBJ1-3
TGTGCCAGCTCACCGAGGGTACAGCGTTTCTCTGGAAACACCATATATTTT
CASSPRVQRFSGNTIYF
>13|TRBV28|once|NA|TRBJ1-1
TGTGCCAGCAGTTTAGGAGTTTACACTGAAGCTTTCTTT
CASSLGVYTEAFF
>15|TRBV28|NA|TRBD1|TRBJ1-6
TGTGCCAGCAGTCCCCCGGGACAGCCGAATTCACCCCTCCACTTT
CASSPPGQPNSPLHF